This TCR beta chain comes out of a study of monozygotic twins with inflammatory bowel disease. Whole-study findings and limits: Patients received differing immunosuppressive treatments, which may have added variability to their repertoires. Reduced clonotype sharing with other individuals was observed in IBD patients relative to healthy twins, especially with disease activity.

On this clonotype: The antigen remains unidentified.

The UMIs carried a 6-nucleotide sample barcode, and they were added by template switching. TCRdb re-called the 5' RACE reads and gives one entry per CDR3 protein, without DNA. In total, the table holds 70,000 to 95,000 distinct CDR3 sequences. The receptor was derived from a human donor with ulcerative colitis or Crohn's disease, or a healthy co-twin of an affected twin (not recorded which). The source material was blood.

This chain's CDR3 is CSARDSGGSGADTQYF. The chain employs TRBV20-1 and TRBJ2-3; TCRdb's D call of TRBD1 is untestable without DNA. Per germline, CDR1 DFQATT and CDR2 SNEGSKA (reference sequence). The CDR3 has 16 amino acids.